This note documents a single TCR beta chain sequence. Generated by immunoSEQ multiplex PCR, the TCRdb table keeps only in-frame clones and is missing some. The sample has about 30,000 clones, 90% seen once. The data belong to a study of T cell changes during pregnancy in multiple sclerosis. The germline CDR1 and CDR2 sequences are SGHTA and FQGNSA. Losses at the gene ends were 4 bases for V and 4 bases for J; bases not matched to a gene: 5. The CDR3 has 16 residues. The source was CD4+ T cells from peripheral blood mononuclear cells, collected in the third trimester of pregnancy. The chain joins TRBV7-2 to TRBJ2-1; 12 nucleotides agree with TRBD2. This sequence originates from a female donor in good health, enrolled as a control in a pregnancy study. The DNA of the CDR3 is TGTGCCAGCAGCTGGCGCACTAGCGGGAGGTACAATGAGCAGTTCTTC. Translated: CASSWRTSGRYNEQFF.